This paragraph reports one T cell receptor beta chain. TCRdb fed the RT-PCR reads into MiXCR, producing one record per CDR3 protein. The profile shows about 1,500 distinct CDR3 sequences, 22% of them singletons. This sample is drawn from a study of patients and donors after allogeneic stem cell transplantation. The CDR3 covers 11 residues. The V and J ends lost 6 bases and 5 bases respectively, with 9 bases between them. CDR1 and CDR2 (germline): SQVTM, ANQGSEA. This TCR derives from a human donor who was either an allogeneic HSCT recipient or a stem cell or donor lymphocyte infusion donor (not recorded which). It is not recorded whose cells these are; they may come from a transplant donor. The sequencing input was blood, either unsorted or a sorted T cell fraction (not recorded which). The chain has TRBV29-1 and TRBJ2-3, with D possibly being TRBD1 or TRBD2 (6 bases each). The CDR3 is CSVGGGDTQYF. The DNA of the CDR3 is TGCAGCGTGGGGGGCGGAGATACGCAGTATTTT.